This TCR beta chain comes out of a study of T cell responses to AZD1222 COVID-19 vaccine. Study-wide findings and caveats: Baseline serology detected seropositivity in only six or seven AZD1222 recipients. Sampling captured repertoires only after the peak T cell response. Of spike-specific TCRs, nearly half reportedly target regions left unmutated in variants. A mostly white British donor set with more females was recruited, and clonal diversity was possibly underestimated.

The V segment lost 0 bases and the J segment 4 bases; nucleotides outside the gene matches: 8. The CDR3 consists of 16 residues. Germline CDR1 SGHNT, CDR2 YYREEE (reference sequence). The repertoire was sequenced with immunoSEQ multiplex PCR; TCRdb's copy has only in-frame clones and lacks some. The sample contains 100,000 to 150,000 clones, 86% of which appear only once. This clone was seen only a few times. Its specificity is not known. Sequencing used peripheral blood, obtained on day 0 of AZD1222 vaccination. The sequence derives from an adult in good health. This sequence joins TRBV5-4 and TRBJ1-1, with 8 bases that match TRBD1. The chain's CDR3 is CASSLGGAGGLTEAFF. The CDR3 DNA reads TGTGCCAGCAGCTTGGGGGGAGCAGGGGGCCTCACTGAAGCTTTCTTT.